The rows below give T cell receptor beta chains drawn from one sample of a study of T cells in Graves' hyperthyroidism and ophthalmopathy. TCRdb ran MiXCR on the multiplex PCR reads and lists one entry per CDR3 protein. Counted here are about 360,000 distinct CDR3 sequences, 15% to 19% occurring once; the ten biggest clones make up 25% to 35%. The sequencing sample was made of blood. The receptors come from a woman aged 18-29 years with Graves' hyperthyroidism that later progressed to Graves' ophthalmopathy. CDR3s include the opening cysteine and the closing phenylalanine or tryptophan. A D gene is named only where the DNA matches it firmly. Rows give clone size only sometimes, using once, few, many, or a class for an expanded clone.

>.|TRBD1|TRBV27|TRBJ1-6
TGTGCCAGCAGTACAGGGGGCAGTTCACCCCTCCACTTT
CASSTGGSSPLHF
>many|TRBD1|TRBV6-1|TRBJ1-3
TGTGCCAGCAGTGAAGATGGGGCAGGGGGATACACCATATATTTT
CASSEDGAGGYTIYF
>many|TRBD2|TRBV28|TRBJ2-4
TGTGCCAGCAGTATTGAGACTAGCGGGAGTAGCATTCAGTACTTC
CASSIETSGSSIQYF
>many|.|TRBV5-4|TRBJ2-5
TGTGCCAGCAGCTTGTCCTCCGGGATGGTTCAAGAGACCCAGTACTTC
CASSLSSGMVQETQYF
>.|.|TRBV2|TRBJ2-6
TGTGCCAGCAGTGGCGGCCGAGGGGCAAAAGGGGCCAACGTCCTGACTTTC
CASSGGRGAKGANVLTF
>.|.|TRBV12-3/TRBV12-4|TRBJ2-1
TGTGCCAGCAGTCGCATACCCAGGGAAGAAGAGCAGTTCTTC
CASSRIPREEEQFF
>many|.|TRBV20-1|TRBJ2-2
TGCAGTGCTATCACAGGGACGAACACCGGGGAGCTGTTTTTT
CSAITGTNTGELFF
>many|.|TRBV6-1|TRBJ2-7
TGTGCCAGCAGTGAATCTGGCAGCTCCTACGAGCAGTACTTC
CASSESGSSYEQYF
>many|.|TRBV20-1|TRBJ2-2
TGCAGTGCTAGGGCCGGCCTAGCCACCGGGGAGCTGTTTTTT
CSARAGLATGELFF
>many|.|TRBV6-2/TRBV6-3|TRBJ2-3
TGTGCCAGCAGTTACTCGACCGGGGCCAGCACAGATACGCAGTATTTT
CASSYSTGASTDTQYF
>few|.|TRBV28|TRBJ2-1
TGTGCCAGCAGTAGCTCTCGTCAGGGGCAGTTCTTC
CASSSSRQGQFF
>many|TRBD2|TRBV6-1|TRBJ2-5
TGTGCCAGCAGTGAGATAGCGGGAGATCTAGAGACCCAGTACTTC
CASSEIAGDLETQYF
>many|.|TRBV29-1|TRBJ1-5
TGCAGCGTCGCCGTTAATCAGCCCCAGCATTTT
CSVAVNQPQHF
>many|.|TRBV7-9|TRBJ2-3
TGTGCCAGCAGCTACACAACAGATACGCAGTATTTT
CASSYTTDTQYF
>many|.|TRBV28|TRBJ2-7
TGTGCCAGCAGGAATACGGGACAACTCTACGAGCAGTACTTC
CASRNTGQLYEQYF
>many|.|TRBV20-1|TRBJ2-1
TGCAGTGCTAGAACCTCCTACAATGAGCAGTTCTTC
CSARTSYNEQFF
>.|.|TRBV20-1|TRBJ2-1
TGCAGTGCCGCCCGCGGGGCCAGCTCCTACAATGAGCAGTTCTTC
CSAARGASSYNEQFF
>.|.|TRBV4-1|TRBJ2-7
TGCGCCAGCAGCCAAGCGGATAGAGACTACGAGCAGTACTTC
CASSQADRDYEQYF
>many|.|TRBV20-1|TRBJ2-7
TGCAGTGCTAGACTGAGCGGGCCCTCCTACGAGCAGTACTTC
CSARLSGPSYEQYF
>few|TRBD2|TRBV7-8|TRBJ2-1
TGTGCCAGCAGAGCGGGGAGCGGGAACAATGAGCAGTTCTTC
CASRAGSGNNEQFF
>many|TRBD2|TRBV28|TRBJ2-1
TGTGCCAGCAGTGGGACTAGCGGGAGGCATGAGCAGTTCTTC
CASSGTSGRHEQFF
>many|TRBD1|TRBV2|TRBJ2-7
TGTGCCAGCACGGGACAGGAAAGCTCCTACGAGCAGTACTTC
CASTGQESSYEQYF
>many|.|TRBV7-9|TRBJ1-1
TGTGCCAGCAGCTTCCTGTCCACTGAAGCTTTCTTT
CASSFLSTEAFF
>few|TRBD1|TRBV6-1|TRBJ2-7
TGTGCCAGCAGTTCGGACAGGGGGCAGTACGAGCAGTACTTC
CASSSDRGQYEQYF
>many|TRBD2|TRBV28|TRBJ2-3
TGTGCCAGCAGACAGGGACTAGCGGAGGACACAGATACGCAGTATTTT
CASRQGLAEDTDTQYF
>few|TRBD2|TRBV5-1|TRBJ2-1
TGCGCCAGCAGGATGACTAGCGGGAGTTTAAGCAATGAGCAGTTCTTC
CASRMTSGSLSNEQFF
>.|.|TRBV7-9|TRBJ2-7
TGTGCCAGCAGAGCTTATTCCCTGGCGGAGCAGTACTTC
CASRAYSLAEQYF
>few|TRBD1|TRBV20-1|TRBJ2-7
TGCAGTGCTACCGGGACAGTGAGGGGCGAGCAGTACTTC
CSATGTVRGEQYF
>.|TRBD2|TRBV12-3/TRBV12-4|TRBJ2-7
TGTGCCAGCAGTTGGACTACTAGCGGGAGGTCCGAGCAGTACTTC
CASSWTTSGRSEQYF
>.|.|TRBV5-1|TRBJ1-2
TGCGCCAGCAGCTCCCCCGGGACGAACTATGGCTACACCTTC
CASSSPGTNYGYTF
>many|.|TRBV28|TRBJ1-1
TGTGCCAGCAGCCTAGGACTAGCACACACTGAAGCTTTCTTT
CASSLGLAHTEAFF